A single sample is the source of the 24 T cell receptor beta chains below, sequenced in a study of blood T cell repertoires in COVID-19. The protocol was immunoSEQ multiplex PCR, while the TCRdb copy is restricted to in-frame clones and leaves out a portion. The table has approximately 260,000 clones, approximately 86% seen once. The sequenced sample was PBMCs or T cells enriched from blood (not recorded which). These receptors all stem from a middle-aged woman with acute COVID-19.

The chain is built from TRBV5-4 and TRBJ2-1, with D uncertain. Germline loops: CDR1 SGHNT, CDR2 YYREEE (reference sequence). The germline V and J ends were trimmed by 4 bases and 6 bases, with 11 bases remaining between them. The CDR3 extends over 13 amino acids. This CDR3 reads CASSPKEVNEQFF. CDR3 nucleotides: TGTGCCAGCAGCCCCAAAGAGGTCAATGAGCAGTTCTTC.

The CDR3 here is CASSVSGESGYGYTF. The CDR3 bases are TGTGCCAGCAGTGTATCGGGAGAGTCGGGCTATGGCTACACCTTC. This rearrangement joins TRBV2 to TRBJ1-2; D gene uncertain. The CDR3 covers 15 residues. CDR1 and CDR2 from the germline V gene are SNHLY and FYNNEI. V shed 4 bases and J shed 4 bases, with 16 bases lying between them.

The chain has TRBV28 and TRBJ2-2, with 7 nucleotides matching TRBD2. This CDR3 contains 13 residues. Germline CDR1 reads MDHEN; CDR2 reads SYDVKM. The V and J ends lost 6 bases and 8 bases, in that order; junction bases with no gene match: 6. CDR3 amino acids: CASSPGGSGELFF. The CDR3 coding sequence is TGTGCCAGCAGCCCGGGAGGATCGGGGGAGCTGTTTTTT.

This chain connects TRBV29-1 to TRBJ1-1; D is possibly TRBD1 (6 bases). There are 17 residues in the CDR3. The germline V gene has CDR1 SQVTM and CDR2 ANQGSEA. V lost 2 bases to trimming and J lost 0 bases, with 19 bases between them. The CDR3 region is CSVETPGHPRMNTEAFF. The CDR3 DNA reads TGCAGCGTTGAAACACCGGGACATCCAAGAATGAACACTGAAGCTTTCTTT.

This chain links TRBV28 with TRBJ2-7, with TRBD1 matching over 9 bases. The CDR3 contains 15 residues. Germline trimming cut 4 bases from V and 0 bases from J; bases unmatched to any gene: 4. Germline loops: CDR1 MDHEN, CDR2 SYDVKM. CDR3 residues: CASSYETGGSYEQYF. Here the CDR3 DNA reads TGTGCCAGCAGTTACGAGACAGGGGGCTCCTACGAGCAGTACTTC.

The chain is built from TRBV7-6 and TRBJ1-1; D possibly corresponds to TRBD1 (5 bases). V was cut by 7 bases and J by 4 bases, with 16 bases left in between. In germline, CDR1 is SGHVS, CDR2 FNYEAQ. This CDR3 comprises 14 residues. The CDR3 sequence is CASTPAGETTEAFF. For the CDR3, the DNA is TGTGCCAGCACACCGGCGGGGGAGACCACTGAAGCTTTCTTT.

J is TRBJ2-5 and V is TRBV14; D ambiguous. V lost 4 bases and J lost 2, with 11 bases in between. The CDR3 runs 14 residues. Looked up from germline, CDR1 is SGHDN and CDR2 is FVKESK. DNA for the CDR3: TGTGCCAGCAGCCCCGCCCTGACTCAAGAGACCCAGTACTTC. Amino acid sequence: CASSPALTQETQYF.

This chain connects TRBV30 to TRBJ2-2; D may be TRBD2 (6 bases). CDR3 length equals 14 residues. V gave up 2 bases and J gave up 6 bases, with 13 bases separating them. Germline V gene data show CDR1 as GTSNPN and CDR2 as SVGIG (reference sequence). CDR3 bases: TGTGCCTGGAGTTCGACTAGTTTGGCCGGGGAGCTGTTTTTT. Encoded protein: CAWSSTSLAGELFF.

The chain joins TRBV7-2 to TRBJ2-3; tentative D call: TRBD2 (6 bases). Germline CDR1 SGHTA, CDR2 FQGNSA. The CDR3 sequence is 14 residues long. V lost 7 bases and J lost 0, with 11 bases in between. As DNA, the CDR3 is TGTGCCAGCATGGCGGGGTTTAGCACAGATACGCAGTATTTT. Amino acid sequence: CASMAGFSTDTQYF.

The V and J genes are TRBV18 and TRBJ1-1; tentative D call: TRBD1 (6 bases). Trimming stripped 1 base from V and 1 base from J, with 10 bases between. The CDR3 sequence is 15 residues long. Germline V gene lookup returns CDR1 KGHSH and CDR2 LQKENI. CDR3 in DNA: TGTGCCAGCTCACCACGAGAGGACAGGAACACTGAAGCTTTCTTT. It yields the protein CASSPREDRNTEAFF. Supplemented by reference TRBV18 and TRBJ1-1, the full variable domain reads NAGVMQNPRHLVRRRGQEARLRCSPMKGHSHVYWYRQLPEEGLKFMVYLQKENIIDESGMPKERFSAEFPKEGPSILRIQQVVRGDSAAYFCASSPREDRNTEAFFGQGTRLTVV.

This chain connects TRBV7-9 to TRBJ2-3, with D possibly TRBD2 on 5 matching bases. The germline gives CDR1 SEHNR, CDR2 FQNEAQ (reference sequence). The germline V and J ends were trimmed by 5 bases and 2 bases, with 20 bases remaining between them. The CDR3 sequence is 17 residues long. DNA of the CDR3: TGTGCCAGCAGCCGCCGAGCCGCGGAGGATATCACAGATACGCAGTATTTT. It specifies CASSRRAAEDITDTQYF.

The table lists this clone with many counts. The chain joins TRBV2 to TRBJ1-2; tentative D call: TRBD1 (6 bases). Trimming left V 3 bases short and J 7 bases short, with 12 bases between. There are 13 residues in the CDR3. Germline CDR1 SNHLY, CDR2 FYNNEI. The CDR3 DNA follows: TGTGCCAGCAGTGAGAACAGGGAGTCTGGCTACACCTTC. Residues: CASSENRESGYTF. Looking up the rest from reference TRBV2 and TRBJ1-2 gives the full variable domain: EPEVTQTPSHQVTQMGQEVILRCVPISNHLYFYWYRQILGQKVEFLVSFYNNEISEKSEIFDDQFSVERPDGSNFTLKIRSTKLEDSAMYFCASSENRESGYTFGSGTRLTVV.

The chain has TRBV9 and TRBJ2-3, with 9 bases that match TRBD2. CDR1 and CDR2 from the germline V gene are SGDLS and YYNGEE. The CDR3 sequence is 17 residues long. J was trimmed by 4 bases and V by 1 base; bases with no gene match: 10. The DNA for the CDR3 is TGTGCCAGCAGCGTATCTCCTGGCGGGAGGGCCTCAGATACGCAGTATTTT. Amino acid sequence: CASSVSPGGRASDTQYF. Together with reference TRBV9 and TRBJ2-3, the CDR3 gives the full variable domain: DSGVTQTPKHLITATGQRVTLRCSPRSGDLSVYWYQQSLDQGLQFLIQYYNGEERAKGNILERFSAQQFPDLHSELNLSSLELGDSALYFCASSVSPGGRASDTQYFGPGTRLTVL.

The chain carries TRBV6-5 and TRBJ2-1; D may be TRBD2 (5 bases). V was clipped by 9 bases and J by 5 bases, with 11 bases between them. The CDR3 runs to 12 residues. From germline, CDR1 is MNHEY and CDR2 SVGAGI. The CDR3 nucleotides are TGTGCCAGTAGCGTATGGGACAATGAGCAGTTCTTC. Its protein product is CASSVWDNEQFF.

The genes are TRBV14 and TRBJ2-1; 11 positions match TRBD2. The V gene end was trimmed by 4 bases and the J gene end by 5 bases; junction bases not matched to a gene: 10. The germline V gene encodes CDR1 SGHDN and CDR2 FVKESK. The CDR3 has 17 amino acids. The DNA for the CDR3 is TGTGCCAGCAGCCGATTCCTACTAGCGGGAGACAACAATGAGCAGTTCTTC. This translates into CASSRFLLAGDNNEQFF.

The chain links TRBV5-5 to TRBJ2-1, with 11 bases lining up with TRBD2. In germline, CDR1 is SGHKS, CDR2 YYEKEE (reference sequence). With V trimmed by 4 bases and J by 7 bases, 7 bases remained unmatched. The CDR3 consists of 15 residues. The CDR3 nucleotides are TGTGCCAGCAGCCGCGGGACTAGCGGAAATAATGAGCAGTTCTTC. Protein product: CASSRGTSGNNEQFF. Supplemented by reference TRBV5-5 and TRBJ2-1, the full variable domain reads DAGVTQSPTHLIKTRGQQVTLRCSPISGHKSVSWYQQVLGQGPQFIFQYYEKEERGRGNFPDRFSARQFPNYSSELNVNALLLGDSALYLCASSRGTSGNNEQFFGPGTRLTVL.

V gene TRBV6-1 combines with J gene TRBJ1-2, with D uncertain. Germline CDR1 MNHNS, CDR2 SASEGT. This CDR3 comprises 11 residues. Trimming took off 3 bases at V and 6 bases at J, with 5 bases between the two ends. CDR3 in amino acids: CASSDQDGYTF. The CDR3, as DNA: TGTGCCAGCAGTGATCAGGATGGCTACACCTTC.

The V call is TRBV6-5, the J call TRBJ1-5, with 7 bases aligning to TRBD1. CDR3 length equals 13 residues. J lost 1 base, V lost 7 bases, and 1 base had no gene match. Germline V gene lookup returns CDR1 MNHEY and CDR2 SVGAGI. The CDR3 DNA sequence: TGTGCCAGCAACAGGGGCAGCAATCAGCCCCAGCATTTT. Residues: CASNRGSNQPQHF.

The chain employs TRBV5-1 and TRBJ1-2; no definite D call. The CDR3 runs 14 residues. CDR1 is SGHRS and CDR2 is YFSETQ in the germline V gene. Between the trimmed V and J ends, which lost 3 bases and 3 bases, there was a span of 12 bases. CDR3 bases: TGCGCCAGCAGCTCCGTTATCGAGGACTATGGCTACACCTTC. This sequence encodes CASSSVIEDYGYTF. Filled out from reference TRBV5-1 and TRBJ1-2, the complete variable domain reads KAGVTQTPRYLIKTRGQQVTLSCSPISGHRSVSWYQQTPGQGLQFLFEYFSETQRNKGNFPGRFSGRQFSNSRSEMNVSTLELGDSALYLCASSSVIEDYGYTFGSGTRLTVV.

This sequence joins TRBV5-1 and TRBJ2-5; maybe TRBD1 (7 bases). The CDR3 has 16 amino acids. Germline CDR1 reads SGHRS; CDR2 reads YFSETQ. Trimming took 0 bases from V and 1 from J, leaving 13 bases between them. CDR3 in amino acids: CASSLGAGGGQETQYF. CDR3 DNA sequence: TGCGCCAGCAGCTTGGGGGCAGGGGGAGGCCAAGAGACCCAGTACTTC.

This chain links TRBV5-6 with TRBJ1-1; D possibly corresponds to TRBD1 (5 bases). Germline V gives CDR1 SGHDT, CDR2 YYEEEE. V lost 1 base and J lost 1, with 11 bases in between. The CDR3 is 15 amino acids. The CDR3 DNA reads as TGTGCCAGCAGCTTGTCGGGGGAGGCGAACACTGAAGCTTTCTTT. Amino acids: CASSLSGEANTEAFF.

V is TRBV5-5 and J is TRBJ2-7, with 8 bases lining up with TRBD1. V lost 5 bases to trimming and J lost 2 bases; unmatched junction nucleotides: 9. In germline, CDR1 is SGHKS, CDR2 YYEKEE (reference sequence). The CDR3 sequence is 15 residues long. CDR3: CASRKDRGVTYEQYF. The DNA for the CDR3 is TGTGCCAGCAGAAAAGACAGGGGAGTAACCTACGAGCAGTACTTC.

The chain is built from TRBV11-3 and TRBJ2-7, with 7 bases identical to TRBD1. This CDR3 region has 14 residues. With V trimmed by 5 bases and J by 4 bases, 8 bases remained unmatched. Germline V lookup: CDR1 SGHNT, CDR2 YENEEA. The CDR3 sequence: CASSEGATRYEQYF. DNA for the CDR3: TGTGCCAGCAGCGAGGGGGCCACCAGATACGAGCAGTACTTC.

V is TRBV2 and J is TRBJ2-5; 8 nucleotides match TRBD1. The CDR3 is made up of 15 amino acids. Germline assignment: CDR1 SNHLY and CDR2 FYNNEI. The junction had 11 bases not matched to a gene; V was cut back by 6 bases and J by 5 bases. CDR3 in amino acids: CASSLRQGNGETQYF. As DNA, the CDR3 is TGTGCCAGCAGCCTACGACAGGGGAACGGTGAGACCCAGTACTTC.